The source of this T cell receptor (beta chain) is a study of response to subunit inactivated influenza vaccine. Notes on the study in general: Seasonal influenza vaccination, on each occasion, was suggested by the authors to recruit few new T cells.

TCRdb reanalysed the RT-PCR reads using MiXCR and keeps one entry per CDR3 protein. Of around 850,000 distinct CDR3 sequences in the sample, about 18% were seen once. As to this clonotype: Its specificity is not known.

The sample was PBMCs from blood, taken 5 to 6 days after vaccination. The sequence came from a man between 50 and 59 years old who received an inactivated influenza vaccine.

This chain's CDR3 is CASTWTASGANVLTF. The CDR3 DNA sequence: TGCGCCAGCACCTGGACCGCATCAGGGGCCAACGTCCTGACTTTC. The rearrangement links TRBV5-1 to TRBJ2-6; D remains unclear. Trimming removed 6 bases at V and 4 bases at J, with 14 bases between. This CDR3 spans 15 amino acids. Germline V lookup: CDR1 SGHRS, CDR2 YFSETQ.